This T cell receptor beta chain was obtained from a study of shared clonotypes between healthy human individuals. This CDR3 region has 15 residues. Germline-derived CDR1 and CDR2 are SGHDT and YYEEEE. J lost 4 bases, V lost 0 bases, and 3 bases had no gene match. TCRdb's table, derived via immunoSEQ multiplex PCR, lists solely in-frame clones and lacks some. The data hold roughly 450,000 clones, with 70% to 80% observed a single time. The sample was PBMCs. The TCR was taken from a woman aged 40-49 years in good health. Some clones in this sample may be carry-over from other donors' samples. The genes are TRBV5-6 and TRBJ1-2; 10 bases align to TRBD1. This chain's CDR3 is CASSLGDRGAYGYTF. CDR3 bases: TGTGCCAGCAGCTTGGGGGACAGGGGTGCCTATGGCTACACCTTC. The whole variable domain, filled in from reference TRBV5-6 and TRBJ1-2, reads DAGVTQSPTHLIKTRGQQVTLRCSPKSGHDTVSWYQQALGQGPQFIFQYYEEEERQRGNFPDRFSGHQFPNYSSELNVNALLLGDSALYLCASSLGDRGAYGYTFGSGTRLTVV.